Detailed here is one T cell receptor beta chain. Its target is unknown. The data stem from a study of shared clonotypes between healthy human individuals. Overall study results and limits: For naive CD4 cells, roughly 4.8% of clonotypes were shared across a few donors.

J lost 7 bases, V lost 5 bases, and 6 bases had no gene match. Germline CDR1 is MDHEN and CDR2 is SYDVKM. This CDR3 is 14 amino acids long. The assay used deep level. Profiled with immunoSEQ multiplex PCR; TCRdb holds only in-frame clones, not every one. Of roughly 1,500,000 clones in the sample, 98% were seen once. A CD45RA+ naive subset and a CD45RA-negative memory subset were split from CD4+ cells. J is TRBJ2-7 and V is TRBV28, with TRBD2 matching 12 bases. The receptor comes from a young man in good health. Sequenced sample: naive CD4+ T cells sorted from blood. Subset: CD45RA+ positively selected. The DNA of the CDR3 is TGTGCCAGCAGTCCTAGCGGGAGGGCGGGGGAGCAGTACTTC. Protein product: CASSPSGRAGEQYF.